At least ten counts were recorded for the clone carrying this TCR beta chain. This sample was taken from a study of identical twins. TCRdb fed the 5' RACE reads into MiXCR, producing one record per CDR3 protein. The sample gives a few hundred thousand distinct CDR3 sequences, roughly 9.9% of which show up once; approximately 3.2% is in the top ten. The CDR3 length is 17 residues. The germline CDR1 and CDR2 sequences are MNHEY and SVGEGT. V lost 3 bases and J lost 4, with 22 bases in between. These same data were also listed under a study on yellow fever vaccine responses in identical twins.

The sequencing input was PBMCs. The sequence derives from a woman aged 18-29 years in good health. This sequence joins TRBV6-2 or TRBV6-3 and TRBJ2-7; D perhaps matches TRBD2 (6 bases). The CDR3 here is CASSYSIAARQIYEQYF. CDR3 DNA sequence: TGTGCCAGCAGTTATTCGATAGCGGCGAGGCAGATTTACGAGCAGTACTTC.